The entry below gives a single T cell receptor beta chain sequence along with its context. Investigators performed immunoSEQ version v3.0 at survey level. Libraries were prepared by immunoSEQ multiplex PCR; TCRdb keeps only in-frame clonotypes and omits some of them. The sample lists about 21,000 clones; around 75% were seen once. The V end lost 0 bases, the J end lost 5 bases, and 23 bases lay between the germline ends. Germline V CDR1 and CDR2: SGDLS, YYNGEE. The CDR3 extends over 18 amino acids. The data stem from a study of long-term antiretroviral therapy in people with HIV. The receptor was isolated from a man aged 18 to 29 with HIV. Source: unsorted PBMCs, taken 0.5 years before starting antiretroviral therapy. J is TRBJ1-2 and V is TRBV9; D remains unclear. The CDR3 sequence is CASSVGREEGASGYGYTF. The CDR3 DNA is TGTGCCAGCAGCGTAGGTAGGGAGGAGGGAGCCAGTGGATATGGCTACACCTTC.